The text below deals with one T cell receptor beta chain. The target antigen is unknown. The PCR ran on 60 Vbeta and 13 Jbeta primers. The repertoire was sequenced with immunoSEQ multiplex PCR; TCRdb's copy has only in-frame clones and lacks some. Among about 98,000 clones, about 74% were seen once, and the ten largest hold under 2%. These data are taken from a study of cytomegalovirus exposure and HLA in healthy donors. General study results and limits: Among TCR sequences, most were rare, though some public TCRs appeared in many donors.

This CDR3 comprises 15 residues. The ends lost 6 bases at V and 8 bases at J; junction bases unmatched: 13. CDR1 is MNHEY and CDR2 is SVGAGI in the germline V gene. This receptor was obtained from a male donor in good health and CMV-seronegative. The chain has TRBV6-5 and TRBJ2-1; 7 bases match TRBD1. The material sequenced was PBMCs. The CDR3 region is CASRPRQGLGHEQFF. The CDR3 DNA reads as TGTGCCAGCAGACCCCGACAGGGTCTGGGTCATGAGCAGTTCTTC.